The 17 T cell receptor beta chains below were found in one sample sequenced in a study of cytomegalovirus exposure and HLA in healthy donors. In the PCR, 60 Vbeta and 13 Jbeta primers were used. Sequenced by immunoSEQ multiplex PCR; TCRdb stores in-frame clones only, minus some. The table lists approximately 160,000 clones, 65% to 85% of them singletons. Sequenced: PBMCs. The receptors were gathered from a woman aged 45-65 years in good health and CMV-seropositive.

There are a few counts of this clone. V gene TRBV7-9 combines with J gene TRBJ1-1; TRBD1 matches 8 bases. Per the germline V gene, CDR1 is SEHNR and CDR2 is FQNEAQ (reference sequence). The length of the CDR3 is 15 residues. J gave up 4 bases and V 4 bases, and 8 bases lay outside the gene matches. The CDR3 spells CASSSDRTGLTEAFF. The CDR3 DNA sequence: TGTGCCAGCAGCTCGGACCGGACAGGGCTCACTGAAGCTTTCTTT.

The chain recombines TRBV11-3 with TRBJ1-1; possible D gene TRBD1, 5 bases. V dropped 2 bases and J dropped 2 bases, with 9 bases sitting between them. The germline V gene encodes CDR1 SGHNT and CDR2 YENEEA. This CDR3 has 14 residues. CDR3 region: CASSLSGANTEAFF. DNA for the CDR3: TGTGCCAGCAGCTTAAGTGGGGCCAACACTGAAGCTTTCTTT. Together with reference TRBV11-3 and TRBJ1-1, the CDR3 gives the full variable domain: EAGVVQSPRYKIIEKKQPVAFWCNPISGHNTLYWYLQNLGQGPELLIRYENEEAVDDSQLPKDRFSAERLKGVDSTLKIQPAELGDSAVYLCASSLSGANTEAFFGQGTRLTVV.

The V and J genes are TRBV5-8 and TRBJ1-2, with D possibly TRBD1 on 6 matching bases. This CDR3 is 16 amino acids long. The ends were cut back, 9 bases at V and 0 bases at J, with 21 bases in the middle. Germline CDR1 SGHTS, CDR2 YDEGEE. The CDR3 spells CAIPPGQRGANYGYTF. In DNA form, the CDR3 reads TGTGCCATCCCTCCGGGACAAAGAGGAGCTAACTATGGCTACACCTTC.

V and J are TRBV5-5 and TRBJ2-5; no clear D gene. Germline CDR1 and CDR2: SGHKS and YYEKEE (reference sequence). V was trimmed by 5 bases and J by 1 base, leaving 9 bases between them. The CDR3 is made up of 13 amino acids. Here the CDR3 reads CASRFSGQETQYF. The CDR3 nucleotides are TGTGCCAGCAGGTTTTCCGGCCAAGAGACCCAGTACTTC.

This clone was observed a single time. The chain recombines TRBV5-1 with TRBJ1-1; TRBD1 matches 7 bases. The CDR3 sequence is 15 residues long. V lost 5 bases, J lost 3 bases, and 10 bases stayed unmatched. Germline values: CDR1 SGHRS, CDR2 YFSETQ. CDR3: CASSTDGDSYTEAFF. In nucleotides, the CDR3 is TGCGCCAGCAGTACGGACGGGGACAGCTACACTGAAGCTTTCTTT.

This chain links TRBV6-5 with TRBJ2-7, with TRBD1 matching over 10 bases. CDR1 MNHEY and CDR2 SVGAGI come from the germline V gene. V trimming: 7 bases; J trimming: 2 bases; junction bases outside the gene matches: 5. The CDR3 is made up of 14 amino acids. This CDR3 is CASTRTGGAYEQYF. The CDR3 DNA is TGTGCCAGCACTCGGACAGGGGGAGCCTACGAGCAGTACTTC.

The chain uses TRBV29-1 and TRBJ2-5; TRBD2 aligns across 11 bases. CDR3 size: 16 residues. The germline gives CDR1 SQVTM, CDR2 ANQGSEA. J gave up 4 bases and V 7 bases, and 14 bases lay outside the gene matches. DNA for the CDR3: TGCAGCGCCGCCCGCCTCGGTCTAGCGGGGGGAGAGACCCAGTACTTC. It codes for CSAARLGLAGGETQYF.

The count of this clone is one. The chain combines TRBV5-1 with TRBJ1-2; D ambiguous. This CDR3 has 15 residues. CDR1 is SGHRS and CDR2 is YFSETQ in the germline V gene. Trimming pared 5 bases from V and 6 bases from J, leaving 20 bases between. In DNA form, the CDR3 reads TGCGCCAGCAGACCTACGACGGGGAGCGTCGATGGCTACACCTTC. This translates into CASRPTTGSVDGYTF.

This chain connects TRBV28 to TRBJ2-1; 10 bases line up with TRBD2. V dropped 3 bases and J dropped 7; count of bases not matched to a gene: 9. Germline V lookup: CDR1 MDHEN, CDR2 SYDVKM. The CDR3 is 16 residues long. The CDR3: CASSLGAGTSENEQFF. The CDR3 DNA sequence: TGTGCCAGCAGTTTGGGGGCGGGGACTAGCGAGAATGAGCAGTTCTTC.

The J gene is TRBJ2-7, the V gene TRBV29-1; a weak D match, TRBD1 (6 bases). This CDR3 is 17 amino acids long. V was clipped by 5 bases and J by 2 bases, with 25 bases between them. Germline CDR1 is SQVTM and CDR2 is ANQGSEA. CDR3 region: CSVYPESGAGDPYEQYF. The CDR3, as DNA: TGCAGCGTTTACCCTGAATCTGGTGCAGGGGATCCCTACGAGCAGTACTTC.

The chain couples TRBV18 to TRBJ2-1, with TRBD1 identical over 9 bases. The CDR3 loop spans 16 amino acids. With V trimmed by 2 bases and J by 7 bases, 9 bases remained unmatched. Germline V gene data show CDR1 as KGHSH and CDR2 as LQKENI. The CDR3 region is CASSPSRDRVGNEQFF. Written as DNA, the CDR3 is TGTGCCAGCTCACCATCTAGGGACAGGGTTGGTAATGAGCAGTTCTTC.

The gene calls are TRBV7-9 and TRBJ1-4, with 10 bases matching TRBD1. This CDR3 region has 14 residues. The germline gives CDR1 SEHNR, CDR2 FQNEAQ (reference sequence). V lost 5 bases and J lost 5; bases outside the gene matches: 2. The CDR3 sequence: CASSPGQGNEKLFF. As DNA, the CDR3 is TGTGCCAGCAGCCCGGGACAGGGGAATGAAAAACTGTTTTTT. The entire variable domain, with the rest obtained from reference TRBV7-9 and TRBJ1-4, is as follows: DTGVSQNPRHKITKRGQNVTFRCDPISEHNRLYWYRQTLGQGPEFLTYFQNEAQLEKSRLLSDRFSAERPKGSFSTLEIQRTEQGDSAMYLCASSPGQGNEKLFFGSGTQLSVL.

The chain is built from TRBV7-9 and TRBJ2-3; unclear D gene. V gave up 5 bases and J gave up 5 bases, with 11 bases separating them. The CDR3 has 13 amino acids. Germline CDR1 and CDR2: SEHNR and FQNEAQ (reference sequence). The CDR3 DNA reads TGTGCCAGCAGCATTACGTCGGGAGATACGCAGTATTTT. Translated: CASSITSGDTQYF. The variable domain in full, completed from reference TRBV7-9 and TRBJ2-3, reads DTGVSQNPRHKITKRGQNVTFRCDPISEHNRLYWYRQTLGQGPEFLTYFQNEAQLEKSRLLSDRFSAERPKGSFSTLEIQRTEQGDSAMYLCASSITSGDTQYFGPGTRLTVL.

The rearrangement joins TRBV4-2 to TRBJ2-1; D ambiguous. This CDR3 comprises 15 residues. V was cut by 0 bases and J by 4 bases, with 10 bases left in between. CDR1 is LGHNA, CDR2 YNFKEQ, per germline. The CDR3: CASSQDSAAYNEQFF. CDR3 nucleotides: TGTGCCAGCAGCCAAGATTCGGCGGCTTACAATGAGCAGTTCTTC.

The genes are TRBV10-3 and TRBJ1-4, with D maybe TRBD1 (5 bases). This CDR3 is 17 amino acids long. Between the trimmed V and J ends, which lost 2 bases and 8 bases, there was a span of 21 bases. From germline, CDR1 is ENHRY and CDR2 SYGVKD. CDR3 loop: CAISELISTAPIEKLFF. CDR3 bases: TGTGCCATCAGTGAGCTCATCTCGACAGCCCCTATAGAAAAACTGTTTTTT.

In nucleotides, the CDR3 is TGTGCCAGCAGTTCTCGTTCAGGAAGCTCCTACAATGAGCAGTTCTTC. This codes for CASSSRSGSSYNEQFF. The chain has TRBV7-3 and TRBJ2-1; D gene unclear. Trimming cost V 6 bases and J 0 bases, with 15 bases left between them. Germline V gives CDR1 SGHTA, CDR2 FQGTGA. The CDR3 is 16 residues long.

The V call is TRBV2, the J call TRBJ2-2; 7 bases agree with TRBD1. This CDR3 region has 17 residues. CDR1 is SNHLY and CDR2 is FYNNEI in the germline V gene. V was clipped by 4 bases and J by 2 bases; unmatched bases: 10. The CDR3 loop reads CASSGDSHTFNTGELFF. In DNA form, the CDR3 reads TGTGCCAGCAGTGGGGACAGCCACACCTTTAACACCGGGGAGCTGTTTTTT.